This TCR beta chain was observed in a study of shared clonotypes between healthy human individuals. Whole-study results and caveats: Represented genetic and exposure-history diversity was restricted by having few donors.

After removal of 2 bases from V and 7 bases from J, the junction contained 3 bases not matched to a gene. This CDR3 is 14 amino acids long. Germline CDR1 is MNHEY and CDR2 is SVGAGI. Positively selected for CCR7, the CD45RO-negative cells used as naive CD8 cells excluded terminally differentiated effector memory CD45RA+ cells. Remarks on this clone: Its antigen is as yet unknown.

Original analysis: Junction-only immunoSEQ sequences carried no quality scores, so filtering differed. The assay was immunoSEQ multiplex PCR, and TCRdb's table has in-frame clones only and misses some. For V, J and clone size, that table is used; D and trimming come from the DNA. Here the sample spans some 2 million clones, about 95% being singletons. The receptor comes from a man aged 18-30 years in good health. Source material: naive CD8+ T cells sorted from blood. The genes are TRBV6-5 and TRBJ2-1; 9 bases match TRBD2. CDR3 coding DNA: TGTGCCAGCAGTTACCCGGGACTAGCAAATGAGCAGTTCTTC. Residues: CASSYPGLANEQFF.